What follows describes a single T cell receptor (beta chain). V was cut by 5 bases and J by 2 bases, with 7 bases left in between. This CDR3 contains 11 residues. Germline CDR1 reads DFQATT; CDR2 reads SNEGSKA (reference sequence). The data originate from a study of blood T cells in healthy people across ages. Through a sample-barcoded 5' primer and a J-beta primer mix, a second PCR was run for roughly 6 to 12 cycles. TCRdb re-called the 5' RACE reads with MiXCR, one entry per CDR3 protein. The data show about 1,400,000 distinct CDR3 sequences, roughly 40% seen once. Sequencing input: blood. The clonotype was recovered from a woman aged 18-29 years in good health. The V gene is TRBV20-1, the J gene TRBJ2-7; maybe TRBD1 (5 bases). This CDR3 is CSAQGTYEQYF. The CDR3 DNA follows: TGCAGTGCTCAGGGAACCTACGAGCAGTACTTC.